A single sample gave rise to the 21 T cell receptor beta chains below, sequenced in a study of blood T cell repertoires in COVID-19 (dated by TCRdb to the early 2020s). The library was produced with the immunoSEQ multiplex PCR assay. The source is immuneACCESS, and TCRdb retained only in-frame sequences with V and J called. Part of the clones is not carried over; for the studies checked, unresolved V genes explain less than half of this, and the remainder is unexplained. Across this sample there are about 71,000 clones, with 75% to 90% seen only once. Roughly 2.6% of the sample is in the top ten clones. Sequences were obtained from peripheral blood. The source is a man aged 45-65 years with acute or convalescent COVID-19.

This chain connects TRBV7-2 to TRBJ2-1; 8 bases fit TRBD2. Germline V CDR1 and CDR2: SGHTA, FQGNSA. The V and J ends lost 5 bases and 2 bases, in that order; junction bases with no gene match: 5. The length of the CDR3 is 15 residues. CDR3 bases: TGTGCCAGCAGCCCGTCGGGAGGGCCCTACAATGAGCAGTTCTTC. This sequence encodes CASSPSGGPYNEQFF. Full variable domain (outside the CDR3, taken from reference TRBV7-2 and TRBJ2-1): GAGVSQSPSNKVTEKGKDVELRCDPISGHTALYWYRQSLGQGLEFLIYFQGNSAPDKSGLPSDRFSAERTGGSVSTLTIQRTQQEDSAVYLCASSPSGGPYNEQFFGPGTRLTVL.

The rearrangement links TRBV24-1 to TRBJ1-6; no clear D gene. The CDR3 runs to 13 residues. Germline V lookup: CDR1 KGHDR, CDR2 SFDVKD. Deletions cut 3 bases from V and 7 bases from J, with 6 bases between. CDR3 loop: CATSDGRNSPLHF. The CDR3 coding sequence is TGTGCCACCAGTGATGGGCGAAATTCACCCCTCCACTTT.

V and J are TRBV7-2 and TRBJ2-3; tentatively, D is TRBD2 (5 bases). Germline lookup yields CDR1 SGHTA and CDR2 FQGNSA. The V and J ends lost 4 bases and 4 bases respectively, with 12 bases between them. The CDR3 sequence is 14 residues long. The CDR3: CASSSVTIADTQYF. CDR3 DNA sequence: TGTGCCAGCAGCTCCGTGACTATTGCAGATACGCAGTATTTT. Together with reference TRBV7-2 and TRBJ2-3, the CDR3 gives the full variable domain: GAGVSQSPSNKVTEKGKDVELRCDPISGHTALYWYRQSLGQGLEFLIYFQGNSAPDKSGLPSDRFSAERTGGSVSTLTIQRTQQEDSAVYLCASSSVTIADTQYFGPGTRLTVL.

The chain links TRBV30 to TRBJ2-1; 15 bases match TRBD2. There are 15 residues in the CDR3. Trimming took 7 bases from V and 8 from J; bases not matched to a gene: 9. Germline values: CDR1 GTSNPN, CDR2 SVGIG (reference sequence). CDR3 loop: CASDQGLAGGDEQFF. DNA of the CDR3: TGTGCCTCCGACCAGGGACTAGCGGGAGGCGATGAGCAGTTCTTC. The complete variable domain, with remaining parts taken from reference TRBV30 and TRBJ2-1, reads SQTIHQWPATLVQPVGSPLSLECTVEGTSNPNLYWYRQAAGRGLQLLFYSVGIGQISSEVPQNLSASRPQDRQFILSSKKLLLSDSGFYLCASDQGLAGGDEQFFGPGTRLTVL.

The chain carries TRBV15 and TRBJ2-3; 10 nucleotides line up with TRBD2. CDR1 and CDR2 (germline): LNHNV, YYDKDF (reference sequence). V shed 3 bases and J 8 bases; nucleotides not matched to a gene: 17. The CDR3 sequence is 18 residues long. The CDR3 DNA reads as TGTGCCACCAGCAGGGGTTTGGGCGAGCGGGAGGGCCGGGTTACGCAGTATTTT. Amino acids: CATSRGLGEREGRVTQYF.

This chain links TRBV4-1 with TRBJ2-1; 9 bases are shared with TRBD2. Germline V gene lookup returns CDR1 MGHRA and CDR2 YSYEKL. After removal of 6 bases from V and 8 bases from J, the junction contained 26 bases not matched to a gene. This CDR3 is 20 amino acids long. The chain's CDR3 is CASRPSRVLAGTRPQYEQFF. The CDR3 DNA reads TGCGCCAGCAGACCCTCTCGCGTGCTAGCGGGAACCAGACCTCAATATGAGCAGTTCTTC.

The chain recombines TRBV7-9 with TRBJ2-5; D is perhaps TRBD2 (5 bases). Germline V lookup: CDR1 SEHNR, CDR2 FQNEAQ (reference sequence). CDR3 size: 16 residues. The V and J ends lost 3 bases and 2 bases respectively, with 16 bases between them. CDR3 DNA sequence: TGTGCCAGCAGCTTCCCGGGGAGAGCGTTACAAGAGACCCAGTACTTC. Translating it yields CASSFPGRALQETQYF.

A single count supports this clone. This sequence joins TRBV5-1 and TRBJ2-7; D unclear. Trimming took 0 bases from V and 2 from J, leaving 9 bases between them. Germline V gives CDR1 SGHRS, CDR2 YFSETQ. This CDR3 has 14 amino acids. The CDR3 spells CASSLAAEAYEQYF. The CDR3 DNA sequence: TGCGCCAGCAGCTTGGCTGCAGAGGCCTACGAGCAGTACTTC.

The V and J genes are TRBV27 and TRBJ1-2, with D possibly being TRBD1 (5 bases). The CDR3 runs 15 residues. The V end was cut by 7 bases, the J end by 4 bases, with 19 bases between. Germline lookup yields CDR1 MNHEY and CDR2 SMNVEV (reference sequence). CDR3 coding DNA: TGTGCCAGCACATCCACACAGGCGTATCGCTATGGCTACACCTTC. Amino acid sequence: CASTSTQAYRYGYTF.

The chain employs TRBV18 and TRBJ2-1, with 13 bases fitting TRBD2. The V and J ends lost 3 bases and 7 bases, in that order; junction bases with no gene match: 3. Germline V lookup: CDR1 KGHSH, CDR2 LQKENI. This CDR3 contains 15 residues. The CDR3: CASSPTSGRVNEQFF. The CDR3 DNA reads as TGTGCCAGCTCACCTACTAGCGGGAGGGTGAATGAGCAGTTCTTC. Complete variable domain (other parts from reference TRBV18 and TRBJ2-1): NAGVMQNPRHLVRRRGQEARLRCSPMKGHSHVYWYRQLPEEGLKFMVYLQKENIIDESGMPKERFSAEFPKEGPSILRIQQVVRGDSAAYFCASSPTSGRVNEQFFGPGTRLTVL.

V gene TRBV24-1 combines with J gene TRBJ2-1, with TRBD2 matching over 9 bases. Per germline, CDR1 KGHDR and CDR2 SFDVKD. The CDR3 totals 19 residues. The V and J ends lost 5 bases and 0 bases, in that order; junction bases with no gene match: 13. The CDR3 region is CATSGDSGSPGSSYNEQFF. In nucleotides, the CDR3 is TGTGCCACCAGTGGAGATAGCGGGAGTCCCGGGAGCTCCTACAATGAGCAGTTCTTC.

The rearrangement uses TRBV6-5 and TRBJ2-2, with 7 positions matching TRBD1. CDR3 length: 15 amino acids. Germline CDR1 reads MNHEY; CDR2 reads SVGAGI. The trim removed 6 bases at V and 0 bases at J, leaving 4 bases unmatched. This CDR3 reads CASSQGQPNTGELFF. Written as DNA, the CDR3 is TGTGCCAGCAGCCAGGGACAGCCGAACACCGGGGAGCTGTTTTTT.

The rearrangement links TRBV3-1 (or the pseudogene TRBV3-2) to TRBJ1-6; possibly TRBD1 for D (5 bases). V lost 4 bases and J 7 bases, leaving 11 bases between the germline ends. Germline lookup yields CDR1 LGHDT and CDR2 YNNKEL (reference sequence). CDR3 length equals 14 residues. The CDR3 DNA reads TGTGCCAGCAGCCGAATATCAGGGAATTCACCCCTCCACTTT. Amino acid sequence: CASSRISGNSPLHF.

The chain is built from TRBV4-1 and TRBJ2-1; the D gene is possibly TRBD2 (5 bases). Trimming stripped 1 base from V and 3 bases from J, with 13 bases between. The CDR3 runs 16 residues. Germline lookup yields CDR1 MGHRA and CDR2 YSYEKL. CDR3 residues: CASSQGPAEHYNEQFF. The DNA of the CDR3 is TGCGCCAGCAGCCAAGGCCCAGCGGAGCACTACAATGAGCAGTTCTTC.

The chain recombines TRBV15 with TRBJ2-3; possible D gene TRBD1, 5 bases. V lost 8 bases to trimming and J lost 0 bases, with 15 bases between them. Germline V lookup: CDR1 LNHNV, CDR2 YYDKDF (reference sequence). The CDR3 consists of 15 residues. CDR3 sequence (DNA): TGTGCCACCGGGGCCCGGAGTACTAGCACAGATACGCAGTATTTT. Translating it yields CATGARSTSTDTQYF. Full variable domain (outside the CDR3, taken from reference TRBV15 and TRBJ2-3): DAMVIQNPRYQVTQFGKPVTLSCSQTLNHNVMYWYQQKSSQAPKLLFHYYDKDFNNEADTPDNFQSRRPNTSFCFLDIRSPGLGDTAMYLCATGARSTSTDTQYFGPGTRLTVL.

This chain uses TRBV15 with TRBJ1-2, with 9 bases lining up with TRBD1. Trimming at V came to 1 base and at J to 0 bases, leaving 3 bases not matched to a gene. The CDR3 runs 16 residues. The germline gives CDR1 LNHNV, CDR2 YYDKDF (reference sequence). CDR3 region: CATSRVQGASNYGYTF. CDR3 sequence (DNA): TGTGCCACCAGCAGAGTACAGGGGGCATCTAACTATGGCTACACCTTC.

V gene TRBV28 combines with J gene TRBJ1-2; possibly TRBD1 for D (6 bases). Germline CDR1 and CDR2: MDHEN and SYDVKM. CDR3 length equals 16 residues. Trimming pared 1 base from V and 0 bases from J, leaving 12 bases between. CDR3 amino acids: CASSLFQQGANYGYTF. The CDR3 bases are TGTGCCAGCAGTTTATTTCAACAGGGAGCTAACTATGGCTACACCTTC.

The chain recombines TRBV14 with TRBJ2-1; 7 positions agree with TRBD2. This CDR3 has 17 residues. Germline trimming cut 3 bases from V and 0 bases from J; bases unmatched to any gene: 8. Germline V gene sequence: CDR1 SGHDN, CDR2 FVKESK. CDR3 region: CASSQGAGPSSYNEQFF. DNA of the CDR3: TGTGCCAGCAGCCAGGGAGCGGGACCCAGCTCCTACAATGAGCAGTTCTTC.

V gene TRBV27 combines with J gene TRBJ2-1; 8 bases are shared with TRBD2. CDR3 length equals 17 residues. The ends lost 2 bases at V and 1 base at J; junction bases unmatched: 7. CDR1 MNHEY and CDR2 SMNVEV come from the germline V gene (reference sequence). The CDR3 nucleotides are TGTGCCAGCAGTTTAAGTTCGGGACTAGGTTCCTACAATGAGCAGTTCTTC. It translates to CASSLSSGLGSYNEQFF.

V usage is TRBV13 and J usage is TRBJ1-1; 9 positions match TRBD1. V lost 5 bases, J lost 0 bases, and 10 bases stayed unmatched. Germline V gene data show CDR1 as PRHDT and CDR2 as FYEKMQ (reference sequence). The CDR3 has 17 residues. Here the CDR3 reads CASSNRGRGTMNTEAFF. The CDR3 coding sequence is TGTGCCAGCAGCAACAGGGGGCGCGGTACCATGAACACTGAAGCTTTCTTT.

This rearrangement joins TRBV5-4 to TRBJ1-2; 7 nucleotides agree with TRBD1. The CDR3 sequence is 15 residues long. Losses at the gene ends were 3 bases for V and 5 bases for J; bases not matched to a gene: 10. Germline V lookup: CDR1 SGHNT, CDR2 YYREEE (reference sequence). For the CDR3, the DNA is TGTGCCAGCAGCTCGGAAGGGGGCCCGTGGTATGGCTACACCTTC. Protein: CASSSEGGPWYGYTF.